This T cell receptor beta chain is drawn from a study of blood T cell repertoires in COVID-19. For the study at large: Collection of acute and convalescent COVID-19 samples took place in the United States, Italy and Spain. T cells, B-cell-depleted T cells, or PBMCs supplied cDNA or gDNA.

Per the original methods: The authors estimated nucleated cell counts from reference gene primer amplification. Some clones are missing from TCRdb's copy, which holds only in-frame ones; the method was immunoSEQ multiplex PCR. V and J calls and clone size are those listed in that table; D and trimming were worked out from the DNA. The sample includes 55,000 to 75,000 clones, about four fifths seen only once; the top ten take about 30%. CDR3 length: 15 residues. The V gene's germline CDR1 is KGHSH and CDR2 LQKENI. V shed 2 bases and J 4 bases; nucleotides not matched to a gene: 5. The sequenced sample was peripheral blood. This sequence joins TRBV18 and TRBJ2-3; 8 bases align to TRBD2. The sequence was obtained from a man between 65 and 85 years old with acute or convalescent COVID-19. CDR3 loop: CASSPAAGAPDTQYF. The DNA for the CDR3 is TGTGCCAGCTCACCAGCAGCGGGAGCCCCAGATACGCAGTATTTT.